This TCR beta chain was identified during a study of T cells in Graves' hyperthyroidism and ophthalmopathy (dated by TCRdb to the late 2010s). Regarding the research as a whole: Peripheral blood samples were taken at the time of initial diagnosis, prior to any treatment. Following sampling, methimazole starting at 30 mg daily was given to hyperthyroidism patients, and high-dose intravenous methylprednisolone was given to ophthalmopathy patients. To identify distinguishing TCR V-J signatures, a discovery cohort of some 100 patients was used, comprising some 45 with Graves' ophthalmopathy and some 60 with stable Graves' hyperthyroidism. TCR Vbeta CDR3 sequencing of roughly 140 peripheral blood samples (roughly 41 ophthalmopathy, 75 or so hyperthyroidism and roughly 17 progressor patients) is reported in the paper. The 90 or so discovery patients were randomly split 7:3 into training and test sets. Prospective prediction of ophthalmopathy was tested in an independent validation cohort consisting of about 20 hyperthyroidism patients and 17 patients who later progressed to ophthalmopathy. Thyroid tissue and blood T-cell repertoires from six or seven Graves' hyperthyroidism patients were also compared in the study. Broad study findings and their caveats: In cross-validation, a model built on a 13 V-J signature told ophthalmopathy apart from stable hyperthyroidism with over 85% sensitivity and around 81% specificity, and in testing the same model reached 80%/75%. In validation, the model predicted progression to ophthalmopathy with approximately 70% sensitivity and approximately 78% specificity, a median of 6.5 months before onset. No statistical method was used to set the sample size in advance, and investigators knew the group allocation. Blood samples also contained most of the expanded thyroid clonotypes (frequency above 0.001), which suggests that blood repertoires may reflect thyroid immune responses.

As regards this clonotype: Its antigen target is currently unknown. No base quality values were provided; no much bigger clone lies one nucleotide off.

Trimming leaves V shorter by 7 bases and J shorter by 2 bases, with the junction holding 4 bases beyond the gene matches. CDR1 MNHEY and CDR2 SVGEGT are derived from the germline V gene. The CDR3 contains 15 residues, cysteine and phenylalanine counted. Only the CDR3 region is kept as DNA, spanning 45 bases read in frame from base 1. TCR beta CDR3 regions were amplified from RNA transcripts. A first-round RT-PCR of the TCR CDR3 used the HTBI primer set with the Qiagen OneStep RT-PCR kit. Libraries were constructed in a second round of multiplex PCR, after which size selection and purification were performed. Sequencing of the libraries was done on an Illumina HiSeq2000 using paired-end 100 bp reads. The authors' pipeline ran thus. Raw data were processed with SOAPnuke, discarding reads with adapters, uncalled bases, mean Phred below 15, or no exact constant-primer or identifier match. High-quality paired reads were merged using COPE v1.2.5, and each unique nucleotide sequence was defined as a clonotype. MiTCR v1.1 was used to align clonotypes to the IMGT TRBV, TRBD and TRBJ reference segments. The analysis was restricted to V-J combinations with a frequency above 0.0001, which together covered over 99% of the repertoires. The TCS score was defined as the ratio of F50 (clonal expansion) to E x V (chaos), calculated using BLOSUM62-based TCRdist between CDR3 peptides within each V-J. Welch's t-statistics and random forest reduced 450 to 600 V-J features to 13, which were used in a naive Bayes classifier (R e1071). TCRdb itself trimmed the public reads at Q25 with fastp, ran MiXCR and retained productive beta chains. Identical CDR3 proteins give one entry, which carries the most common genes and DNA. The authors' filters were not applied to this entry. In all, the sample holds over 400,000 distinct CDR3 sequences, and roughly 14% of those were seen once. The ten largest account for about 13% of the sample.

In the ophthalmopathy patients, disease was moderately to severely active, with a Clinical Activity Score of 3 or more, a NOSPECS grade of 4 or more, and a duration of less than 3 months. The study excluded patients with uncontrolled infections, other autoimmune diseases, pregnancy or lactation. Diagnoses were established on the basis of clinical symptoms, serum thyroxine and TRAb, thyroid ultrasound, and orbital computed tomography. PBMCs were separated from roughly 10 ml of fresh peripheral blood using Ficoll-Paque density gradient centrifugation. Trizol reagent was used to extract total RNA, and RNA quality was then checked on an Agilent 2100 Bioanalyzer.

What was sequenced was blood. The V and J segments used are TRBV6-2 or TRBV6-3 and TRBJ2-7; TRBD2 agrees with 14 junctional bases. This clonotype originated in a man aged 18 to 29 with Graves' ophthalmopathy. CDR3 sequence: CASIGTSGGPYEQYF. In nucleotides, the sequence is TGTGCCAGCATCGGGACTAGCGGGGGTCCCTACGAGCAGTACTTC.